This is a list of T cell receptor beta chains from one sample in a study of human T cells and chemical hapten exposure. Each CDR3 protein is one row after TCRdb ran MiXCR on the RACE reads. The data contain under 100,000 distinct CDR3 sequences, approximately 10% of them singletons. The specimen comprised whole blood, sampled in connection with sensitization to the hapten diphenylcyclopropenone (DPC). The receptors were sampled from a woman aged 40 to 49 with alopecia areata. Some clones in this sample may be carry-over from other donors' samples. The CDR3 runs from the conserved cysteine through the conserved F or W. D genes are given only for firm matches. Rows may omit the clone size; those that give it use once, few, many or a size class.

V	D	J	length	size	DNA	CDR3
TRBV27	-	TRBJ1-5	12	few	TGTGCCAGCAGTTCCGGGAGCCAGCCCCAGCATTTT	CASSSGSQPQHF
TRBV7-2	TRBD2	TRBJ2-1	17	-	TGTGCCAGCAGCTTATTGAACAGCGGGAGCGGTATCAATGAGCAGTTCTTC	CASSLLNSGSGINEQFF
TRBV7-9	TRBD1	TRBJ1-1	14	-	TGTGCCAGCAGCTTAAATCAGGACAGGGTTGAAGCTTTCTTT	CASSLNQDRVEAFF
TRBV7-2	TRBD1	TRBJ2-1	17	few	TGTGCCAGCAGCTGGCAGGTACCCGGGACAGGGTGGAATGAGCAGTTCTTC	CASSWQVPGTGWNEQFF
TRBV6-6	-	TRBJ1-2	14	few	TGTGCCAGCAGTTACTCCAGGGGCAGTTATGGCTACACCTTC	CASSYSRGSYGYTF
TRBV6-2/TRBV6-3	TRBD1	TRBJ2-1	15	many	TGTGCCAGCAAAACCGGGACAGCCTCCTACAATGAGCAGTTCTTC	CASKTGTASYNEQFF
TRBV2	-	TRBJ2-5	13	few	TGTACCACCCTCCCGCCGGGGGCCGAGACCCAGTACTTC	CTTLPPGAETQYF
TRBV7-2	-	TRBJ1-5	14	many	TGTGCCAGCAGCTTAAGTAGCGGAACCCAGCCCCAGCATTTT	CASSLSSGTQPQHF
TRBV15	-	TRBJ2-7	16	few	TGTGCCACCAGCAGAGTCGGTGTTAATAGTGCCTACGAGCAGTACTTC	CATSRVGVNSAYEQYF
TRBV2	-	TRBJ1-5	14	-	TGTGCCAGCAAGGTCGGCGGGGGCAATCAGCCCCAGCATTTT	CASKVGGGNQPQHF
TRBV29-1	TRBD1	TRBJ1-1	13	many	TGCAGCGTTGGGGACAGGGGTTTTGCTGAAGCTTTCTTT	CSVGDRGFAEAFF
TRBV19	-	TRBJ2-7	13	many	TGTGCCAGTGGACTGACACCGATCGACGAGCAGTACTTC	CASGLTPIDEQYF
TRBV6-2/TRBV6-3	-	TRBJ2-1	17	-	TGTGCCAGCAGCCCCGGCCGCGGGGCGAGCGGAGACAATGAGCAGTTCTTC	CASSPGRGASGDNEQFF
TRBV6-2/TRBV6-3	-	TRBJ2-1	14	many	TGTGCCAGCACCCGTCTAATGATCGGCGATGAGCAGTTCTTC	CASTRLMIGDEQFF
TRBV6-2/TRBV6-3	-	TRBJ1-1	14	many	TGTGCCAGCAGCCGCGGTGGAGTGGACACTGAAGCTTTCTTT	CASSRGGVDTEAFF
TRBV6-5	-	TRBJ1-4	14	many	TGTGCCAGCAGTTACGGGCAGGGAGGGGAAAAACTGTTTTTT	CASSYGQGGEKLFF
TRBV6-4	-	TRBJ1-1	12	-	TGTGCCAGCAGTGACTACCAGGGGTCGGCTTTCTTT	CASSDYQGSAFF
TRBV20-1	TRBD2	TRBJ2-3	15	many	TGCAGTGCTAGCCCGGCGGGAGGGCGCGCAGATACGCAGTATTTT	CSASPAGGRADTQYF
TRBV6-2/TRBV6-3	TRBD2	TRBJ2-7	15	many	TGTGCCAGCAGCCCGGTGATAGCGGGGACCTACGAGCAGTACTTC	CASSPVIAGTYEQYF
TRBV28	-	TRBJ2-7	11	-	TGTGCCAGCAGTCTCTCTGGGGAGCAGTACTTC	CASSLSGEQYF
TRBV12-3/TRBV12-4	TRBD2	TRBJ2-1	14	many	TGTGCCAGCAGTTTGGTAGACGGGGGGTCTGAGCAGTTCTTC	CASSLVDGGSEQFF
TRBV29-1	-	TRBJ2-7	12	many	TGCAGCGTTGACGTGTCTTACAACGGGCAGTACTTC	CSVDVSYNGQYF
TRBV5-6	TRBD2	TRBJ2-3	16	-	TGTGCCAGCAGCTTGCCTAGCGGGGCGACTTTGAATACGCAGTATTTT	CASSLPSGATLNTQYF
TRBV14	-	TRBJ2-2	13	-	TGTGCCAGCAGCCAAGGGGTGCCCGGGGAGCTGTTTTTT	CASSQGVPGELFF
TRBV18	TRBD1	TRBJ1-1	15	-	TGTGCCAGCTCAACGTCGACAGGGGCCAGCACTGAAGCTTTCTTT	CASSTSTGASTEAFF
TRBV28	-	TRBJ2-2	14	many	TGTGCCAGCAGGGGGGGACAGATCACCGGGGAGCTGTTTTTT	CASRGGQITGELFF
TRBV6-5	-	TRBJ1-4	14	many	TGTGCCAGCAGTTACTCGAGTGTCGGTGAAAAACTGTTTTTT	CASSYSSVGEKLFF
TRBV10-3	-	TRBJ1-1	13	many	TGTGCCATCAAAAAGGTCATGAACACTGAAGCTTTCTTT	CAIKKVMNTEAFF
TRBV7-9	TRBD2	TRBJ2-1	15	-	TGTGCCAGCAGCCCTATTGCGGGGGGGCCCCATGAGCAGTTCTTC	CASSPIAGGPHEQFF
TRBV7-8	-	TRBJ2-1	15	-	TGTGCCAGCAGCATACCCCCCCGGGGGTACAATGAGCAGTTCTTC	CASSIPPRGYNEQFF
TRBV12-3/TRBV12-4	TRBD1	TRBJ2-7	15	few	TGTGCCAGCAGGAGACAGGGGTCCTCCTCCTACGAGCAGTACTTC	CASRRQGSSSYEQYF
TRBV18	-	TRBJ2-7	14	many	TGTGCCAGCTCACCACTAAGACTTTCCTACGAGCAGTACTTC	CASSPLRLSYEQYF
TRBV2	-	TRBJ1-6	13	few	TGTGCCAGCACCAAACAGGGTAATTCACCCCTCCACTTT	CASTKQGNSPLHF
TRBV7-9	-	TRBJ2-7	14	many	TGTGCCAGCAGCATCGAAGGACAGTTCTACGAGCAGTACTTC	CASSIEGQFYEQYF
TRBV27	TRBD2	TRBJ2-1	16	many	TGTGCCAGCAGCCTGACTAGCGGGAAATCCTACAATGAGCAGTTCTTC	CASSLTSGKSYNEQFF
TRBV12-3/TRBV12-4	-	TRBJ2-4	14	many	TGTGCCAGCAGCGGGGGCCTTGGCAAAAACATTCAGTACTTC	CASSGGLGKNIQYF
TRBV29-1	TRBD2	TRBJ2-1	17	few	TGCAGCGCTGTGGGGCTAGCGGGGGGGCCCAGCGACAATGAGCAGTTCTTC	CSAVGLAGGPSDNEQFF
TRBV7-9	TRBD1	TRBJ1-4	15	-	TGTGCCAGCAGTTCCGACAGGGGCCCGCAGGGGAAGGTGTTTTTT	CASSSDRGPQGKVFF
TRBV20-1	-	TRBJ1-1	11	many	TGCAGCACACTGGGGGTGACTGAAGCTTTCTTT	CSTLGVTEAFF
TRBV6-5	TRBD1	TRBJ2-2	13	few	TGTGCCACGGTTACAGGGGTCACCGGGGAGCTGTTTTTT	CATVTGVTGELFF
TRBV7-2	-	TRBJ2-5	15	-	TGTGCCAGCAGCTTAGTAAGGGAACGCCAAGAGACCCAGTACTTC	CASSLVRERQETQYF
TRBV7-2	TRBD2	TRBJ2-1	15	-	TGTGCCAGCAGCCCCGGTGGTAGCGGGGAGACTGAGCAGTTCTTC	CASSPGGSGETEQFF
TRBV3-1	-	TRBJ1-2	13	many	TGTGCCAGCAGCCCCGGGAGTGGCAATGGCTACACCTTC	CASSPGSGNGYTF